This TCR beta chain came from a study of vaccination and CD4 T cells after COVID-19. As regards this clonotype: Its antigen is not identified.

Per the germline V gene, CDR1 is SGHTA and CDR2 is FQGTGA. The CDR3 length is 13 residues. The V segment lost 4 bases and the J segment 5 bases; nucleotides outside the gene matches: 1. Points from the study as a whole: Early post-infection timepoints were missing, and relatively few convalescent patients were studied.

The Oncomine TCR Beta short-read assay generated sequence data from the DNA of cultured CD4+ T cells. From cultured CD4+ T cells, genomic DNA was extracted. From the PCR reads, TCRdb called clonotypes with MiXCR, one entry per CDR3 protein. The table has over 10,000 distinct CDR3 sequences, roughly 60% seen once. The sample's treatment: approximately nine-day PBMC culture with coronavirus spike peptide pools or control peptides (ViraFEST assay). ViraFEST expanded antigen-specific T cells with peptide pools, then sequenced TCRs. The PCR-positive dates, March through December 2020, came before the US Alpha, Beta and Delta variants.

The gene calls are TRBV7-3 and TRBJ2-5; 10 bases line up with TRBD1. The TCR sequence derives from a human donor who had recovered from COVID-19. The sequenced material came from CD4+ T cells from blood, cultured in vitro. The CDR3 reads CASSSGQGETQYF. CDR3 coding DNA: TGTGCCAGCAGCTCGGGACAGGGGGAGACCCAGTACTTC.